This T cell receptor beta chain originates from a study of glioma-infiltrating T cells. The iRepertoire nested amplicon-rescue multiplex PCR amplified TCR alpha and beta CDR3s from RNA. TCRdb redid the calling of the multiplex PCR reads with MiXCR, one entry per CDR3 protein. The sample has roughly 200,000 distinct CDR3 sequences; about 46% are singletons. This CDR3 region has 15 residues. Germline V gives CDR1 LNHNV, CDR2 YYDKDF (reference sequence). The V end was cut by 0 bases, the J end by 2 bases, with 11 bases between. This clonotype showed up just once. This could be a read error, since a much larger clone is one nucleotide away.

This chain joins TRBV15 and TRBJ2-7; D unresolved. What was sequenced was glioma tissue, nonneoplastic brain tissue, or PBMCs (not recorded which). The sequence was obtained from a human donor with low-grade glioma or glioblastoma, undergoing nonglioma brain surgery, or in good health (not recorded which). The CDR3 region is CATSRDYGYPYEQYF. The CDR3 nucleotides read TGTGCCACCAGCAGAGATTATGGGTACCCCTACGAGCAGTACTTC.